The 9 T cell receptor beta chains below all came from one sample that was sequenced in a study of shared clonotypes between healthy human individuals. TCRdb keeps only in-frame clones here, not all; method: immunoSEQ multiplex PCR. Among about 2,200,000 clones listed, 90% to 95% were seen once. Naive CD8 cells were CD45RO-negative, positively selected for CCR7, excluding terminally differentiated effector memory CD45RA+ cells. Sequencing input: naive CD8+ T cells from PBMCs. These receptors all come from a man in his late teens or twenties in good health. Some clones in this sample may be carry-over from other donors' samples.

V is TRBV11-1 and J is TRBJ2-1; D is unclear. V gave up 3 bases and J gave up 4 bases, with 7 bases separating them. Germline CDR1 is SGHAT and CDR2 is FQDESV (reference sequence). The CDR3 contains 13 residues. The CDR3 DNA sequence: TGTGCCAGCAGCTTGCTCGATTACAATGAGCAGTTCTTC. Translated, it gives CASSLLDYNEQFF. Complete variable domain (other parts from reference TRBV11-1 and TRBJ2-1): EAEVAQSPRYKITEKSQAVAFWCDPISGHATLYWYRQILGQGPELLVQFQDESVVDDSQLPKDRFSAERLKGVDSTLKIQPAELGDSAMYLCASSLLDYNEQFFGPGTRLTVL.

The V call is TRBV4-3, the J call TRBJ2-7; 8 nucleotides align to TRBD2. Losses at the gene ends were 1 base for V and 4 bases for J; bases not matched to a gene: 15. Germline CDR1 and CDR2: LGHNA and YSLEER. The CDR3 has 18 residues. This CDR3 reads CASSQGTSPWGKPYEQYF. CDR3 coding DNA: TGCGCCAGCAGCCAAGGGACTAGCCCCTGGGGAAAGCCGTACGAGCAGTACTTC.

The rearrangement links TRBV27 to TRBJ1-5, with D possibly being TRBD1 (6 bases). The CDR3 is 14 amino acids. V lost 5 bases and J 9 bases, leaving 17 bases between the germline ends. CDR1 is MNHEY and CDR2 is SMNVEV in the germline V gene (reference sequence). Here the CDR3 DNA reads TGTGCCAGCAGTATCCTGTCAGGGGCCCGGCCCCAGCATTTT. Translation gives CASSILSGARPQHF.

The J gene is TRBJ2-1, the V gene TRBV9, with TRBD2 matching 9 bases. The V segment lost 6 bases and the J segment 1 base; nucleotides outside the gene matches: 5. Germline CDR1 and CDR2: SGDLS and YYNGEE. CDR3 length equals 15 residues. CDR3 in DNA: TGTGCCAGCACCCCCCTAGCGGGGTCCTACAATGAGCAGTTCTTC. Amino acid sequence: CASTPLAGSYNEQFF.

The chain links TRBV27 to TRBJ1-1, with TRBD1 matching over 7 bases. Germline trimming cut 5 bases from V and 0 bases from J; bases unmatched to any gene: 12. The CDR3 has 17 residues. CDR1 and CDR2 from the germline V gene are MNHEY and SMNVEV (reference sequence). The CDR3 region is CASSPRQGGRVNTEAFF. For the CDR3, the DNA is TGTGCCAGCAGTCCCCGACAGGGCGGGAGGGTGAACACTGAAGCTTTCTTT.

The chain recombines TRBV11-2 with TRBJ2-2; 11 bases are shared with TRBD1. This CDR3 is built from 14 residues. V gave up 10 bases and J gave up 5 bases; unmatched junction bases: 6. The germline V gene has CDR1 SGHAT and CDR2 FQNNGV. This chain's CDR3 is CATRDRGWTGELFF. The DNA for the CDR3 is TGTGCCACCCGGGACAGGGGGTGGACCGGGGAGCTGTTTTTT.

The CDR3: CASSLDGTSSYNEQFF. The DNA for the CDR3 is TGTGCCAGCAGCTTAGATGGGACTAGCTCCTACAATGAGCAGTTCTTC. The J gene is TRBJ2-1, the V gene TRBV7-2; 8 positions match TRBD2. J gave up 0 bases and V 1 base, and 2 bases lay outside the gene matches. Germline V lookup: CDR1 SGHTA, CDR2 FQGNSA. This CDR3 is built from 16 residues.

The J gene is TRBJ2-1, the V gene TRBV9; TRBD1 agrees at 7 bases. Germline assignment: CDR1 SGDLS and CDR2 YYNGEE. V dropped 6 bases and J dropped 0; count of bases not matched to a gene: 6. The CDR3 totals 15 residues. The chain's CDR3 is CASNQQGYSYNEQFF. In DNA form, the CDR3 reads TGTGCCAGCAACCAACAGGGGTACTCCTACAATGAGCAGTTCTTC. Filled out from reference TRBV9 and TRBJ2-1, the complete variable domain reads DSGVTQTPKHLITATGQRVTLRCSPRSGDLSVYWYQQSLDQGLQFLIQYYNGEERAKGNILERFSAQQFPDLHSELNLSSLELGDSALYFCASNQQGYSYNEQFFGPGTRLTVL.

The rearrangement links TRBV6-5 to TRBJ2-2; D remains ambiguous. The CDR3 extends over 15 amino acids. Looked up from germline, CDR1 is MNHEY and CDR2 is SVGAGI. The V end lost 5 bases, the J end lost 2 bases, and 12 bases lay between the germline ends. The CDR3 nucleotides are TGTGCCAGCAGTCCGACCGGATTCAACACCGGGGAGCTGTTTTTT. Protein product: CASSPTGFNTGELFF.